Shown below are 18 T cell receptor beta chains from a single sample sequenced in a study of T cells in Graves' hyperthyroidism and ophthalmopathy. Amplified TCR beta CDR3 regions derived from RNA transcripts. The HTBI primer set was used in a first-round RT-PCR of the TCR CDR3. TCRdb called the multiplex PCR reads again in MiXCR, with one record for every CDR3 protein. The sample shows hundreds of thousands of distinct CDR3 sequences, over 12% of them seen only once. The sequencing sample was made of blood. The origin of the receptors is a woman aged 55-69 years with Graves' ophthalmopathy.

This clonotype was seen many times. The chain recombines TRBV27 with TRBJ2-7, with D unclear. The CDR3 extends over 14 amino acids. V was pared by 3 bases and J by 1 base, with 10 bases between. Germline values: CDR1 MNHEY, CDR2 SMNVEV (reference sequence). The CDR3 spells CASSLWQTSYEQYF. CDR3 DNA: TGTGCCAGCAGTTTGTGGCAGACTTCCTACGAGCAGTACTTC.

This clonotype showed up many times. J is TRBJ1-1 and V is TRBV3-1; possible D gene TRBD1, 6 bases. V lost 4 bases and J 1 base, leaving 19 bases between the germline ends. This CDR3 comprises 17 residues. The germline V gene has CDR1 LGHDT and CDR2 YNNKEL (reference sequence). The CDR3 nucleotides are TGTGCCAGCAGCCGATCTACACCGGGACAAGGGAACACTGAAGCTTTCTTT. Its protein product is CASSRSTPGQGNTEAFF.

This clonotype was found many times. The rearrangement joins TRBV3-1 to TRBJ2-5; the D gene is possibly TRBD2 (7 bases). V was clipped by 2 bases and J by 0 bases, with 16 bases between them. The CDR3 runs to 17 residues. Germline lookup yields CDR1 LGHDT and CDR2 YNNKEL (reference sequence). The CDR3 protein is CASSQNPGGTNQETQYF. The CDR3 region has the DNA TGTGCCAGCAGCCAAAACCCCGGGGGGACAAACCAAGAGACCCAGTACTTC.

CDR3 in DNA: TGTGCCAGCAGCCAAGCCAGACTAGCGGTCAACAATGAGCAGTTCTTC. Its translation is CASSQARLAVNNEQFF. The chain links TRBV11-3 to TRBJ2-1; 9 bases line up with TRBD2. V dropped 5 bases and J dropped 5; count of bases not matched to a gene: 10. Germline V lookup: CDR1 SGHNT, CDR2 YENEEA. There are 16 residues in the CDR3. Supplemented by reference TRBV11-3 and TRBJ2-1, the full variable domain reads EAGVVQSPRYKIIEKKQPVAFWCNPISGHNTLYWYLQNLGQGPELLIRYENEEAVDDSQLPKDRFSAERLKGVDSTLKIQPAELGDSAVYLCASSQARLAVNNEQFFGPGTRLTVL.

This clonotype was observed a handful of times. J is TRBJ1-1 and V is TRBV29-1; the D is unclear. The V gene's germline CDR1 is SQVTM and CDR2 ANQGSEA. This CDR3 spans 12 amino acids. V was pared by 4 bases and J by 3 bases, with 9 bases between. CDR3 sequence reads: CSVVGLYTEAFF. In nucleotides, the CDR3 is TGCAGCGTTGTGGGTTTGTACACTGAAGCTTTCTTT.

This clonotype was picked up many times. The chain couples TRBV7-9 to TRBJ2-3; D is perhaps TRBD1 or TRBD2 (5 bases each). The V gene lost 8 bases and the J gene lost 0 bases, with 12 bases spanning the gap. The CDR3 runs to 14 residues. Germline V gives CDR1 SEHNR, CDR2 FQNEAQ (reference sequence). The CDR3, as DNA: TGTGCCAGCGCCGGGGCAGGGAGCACAGATACGCAGTATTTT. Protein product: CASAGAGSTDTQYF.

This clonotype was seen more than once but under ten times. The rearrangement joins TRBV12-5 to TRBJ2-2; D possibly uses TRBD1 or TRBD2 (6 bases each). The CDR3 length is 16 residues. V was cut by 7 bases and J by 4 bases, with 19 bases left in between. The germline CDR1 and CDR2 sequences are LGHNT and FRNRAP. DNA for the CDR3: TGTGCTAGTGCCAGCCTTTGGGGGGCTATCACCGGGGAGCTGTTTTTT. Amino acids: CASASLWGAITGELFF.

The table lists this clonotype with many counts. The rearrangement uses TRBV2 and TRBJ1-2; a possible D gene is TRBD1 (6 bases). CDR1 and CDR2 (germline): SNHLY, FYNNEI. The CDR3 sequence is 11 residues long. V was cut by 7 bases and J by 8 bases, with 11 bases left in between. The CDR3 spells CASNGGRGYTF. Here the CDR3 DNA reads TGTGCCAGCAATGGGGGCCGCGGCTACACCTTC.

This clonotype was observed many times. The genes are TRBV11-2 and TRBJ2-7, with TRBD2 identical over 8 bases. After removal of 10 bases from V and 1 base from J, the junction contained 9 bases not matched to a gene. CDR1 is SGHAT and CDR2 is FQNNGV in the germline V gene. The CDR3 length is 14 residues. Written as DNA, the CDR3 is TGTGCCACCGGGGGGGAGGTGAATTCCTACGAGCAGTACTTC. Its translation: CATGGEVNSYEQYF.

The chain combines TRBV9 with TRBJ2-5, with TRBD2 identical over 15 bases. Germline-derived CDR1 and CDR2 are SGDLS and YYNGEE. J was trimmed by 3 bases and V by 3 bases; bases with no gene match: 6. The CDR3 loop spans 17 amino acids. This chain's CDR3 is CASSAGLAGGGKETQYF. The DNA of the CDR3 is TGTGCCAGCAGCGCGGGACTAGCGGGAGGAGGAAAAGAGACCCAGTACTTC.

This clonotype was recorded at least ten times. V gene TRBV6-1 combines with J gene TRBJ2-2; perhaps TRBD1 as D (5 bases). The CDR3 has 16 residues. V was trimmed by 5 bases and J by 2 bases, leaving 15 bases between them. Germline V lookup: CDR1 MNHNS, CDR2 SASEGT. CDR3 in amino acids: CASSLQARPNTGELFF. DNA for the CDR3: TGTGCCAGCAGTTTACAGGCTCGACCTAACACCGGGGAGCTGTTTTTT.

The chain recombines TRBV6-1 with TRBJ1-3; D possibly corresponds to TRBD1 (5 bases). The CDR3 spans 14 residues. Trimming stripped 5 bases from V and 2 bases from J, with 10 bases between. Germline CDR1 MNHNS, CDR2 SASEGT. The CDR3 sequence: CASSRTGPGNTIYF. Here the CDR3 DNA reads TGTGCCAGCAGTCGGACGGGGCCTGGAAACACCATATATTTT.

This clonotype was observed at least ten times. The CDR3, as DNA: TGTGCCAGCAGTTTATCCTTCGTTCTAAGTCCATTCTTT. It specifies CASSLSFVLSPFF. This chain joins TRBV12-3 or TRBV12-4 and TRBJ1-1; D not resolved. The V gene lost 2 bases and the J gene lost 14 bases, with 18 bases spanning the gap. The CDR3 extends over 13 amino acids.

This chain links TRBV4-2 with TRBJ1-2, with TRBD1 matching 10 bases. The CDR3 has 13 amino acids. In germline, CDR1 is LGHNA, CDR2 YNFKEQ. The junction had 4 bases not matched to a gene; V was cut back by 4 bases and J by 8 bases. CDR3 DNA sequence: TGTGCCAGCAGCCCCGGGACAGGGGTCGGCTACACCTTC. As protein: CASSPGTGVGYTF.

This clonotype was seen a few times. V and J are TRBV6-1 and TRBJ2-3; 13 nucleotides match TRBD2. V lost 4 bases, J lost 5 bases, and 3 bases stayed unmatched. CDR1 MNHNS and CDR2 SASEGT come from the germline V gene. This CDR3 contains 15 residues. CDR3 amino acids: CASSGTSGSGDTQYF. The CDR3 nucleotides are TGTGCCAGCAGTGGGACTAGCGGGAGTGGAGATACGCAGTATTTT.

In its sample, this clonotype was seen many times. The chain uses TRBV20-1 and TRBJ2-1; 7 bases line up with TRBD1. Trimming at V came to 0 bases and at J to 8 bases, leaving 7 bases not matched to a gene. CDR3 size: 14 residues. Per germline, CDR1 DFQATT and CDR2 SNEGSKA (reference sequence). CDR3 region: CSARDRYRGYEQFF. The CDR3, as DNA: TGCAGTGCTAGAGATCGATACAGGGGATATGAGCAGTTCTTC.

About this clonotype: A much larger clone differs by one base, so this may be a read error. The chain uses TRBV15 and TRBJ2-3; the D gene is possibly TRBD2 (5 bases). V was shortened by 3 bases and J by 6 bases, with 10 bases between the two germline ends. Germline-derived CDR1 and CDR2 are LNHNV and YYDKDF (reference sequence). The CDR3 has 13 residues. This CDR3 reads CATSRTNSDTQYF. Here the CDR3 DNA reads TGTGCCACCAGCAGGACTAACAGCGATACGCAGTATTTT.

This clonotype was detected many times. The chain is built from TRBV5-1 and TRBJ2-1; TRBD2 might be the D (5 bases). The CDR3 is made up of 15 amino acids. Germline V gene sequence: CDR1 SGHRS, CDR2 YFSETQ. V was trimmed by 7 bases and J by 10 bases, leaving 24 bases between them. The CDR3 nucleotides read TGCGCCAGCTCGGGCGGGCTAGGGCCTCGGGCGGAGCAGTTCTTC. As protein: CASSGGLGPRAEQFF. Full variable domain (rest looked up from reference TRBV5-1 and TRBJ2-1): KAGVTQTPRYLIKTRGQQVTLSCSPISGHRSVSWYQQTPGQGLQFLFEYFSETQRNKGNFPGRFSGRQFSNSRSEMNVSTLELGDSALYLCASSGGLGPRAEQFFGPGTRLTVL.